The 14 T cell receptor beta chains listed next were all sequenced from one sample in a study of cytomegalovirus exposure and HLA in healthy donors. PCR primers comprised 60 Vbeta and 13 Jbeta primers. The method was immunoSEQ multiplex PCR; TCRdb's version includes in-frame clones alone and lacks a portion of them. The data hold fewer than 150,000 clones, with 82% observed a single time. Input material: PBMCs. These receptors came from a male donor in good health and CMV-seronegative.

The chain recombines TRBV27 with TRBJ1-1; possibly TRBD1 for D (5 bases). V was cut by 0 bases and J by 0 bases, with 8 bases left in between. In germline, CDR1 is MNHEY, CDR2 SMNVEV (reference sequence). This CDR3 spans 15 amino acids. Here the CDR3 DNA reads TGTGCCAGCAGTTTATCAGACAGAATGAACACTGAAGCTTTCTTT. Residues: CASSLSDRMNTEAFF.

The V call is TRBV10-3, the J call TRBJ2-3; maybe TRBD1 (6 bases). CDR1 is ENHRY and CDR2 is SYGVKD in the germline V gene. The V end lost 8 bases, the J end lost 4 bases, and 13 bases lay between the germline ends. The CDR3 sequence is 13 residues long. CDR3 in amino acids: CAIQPRQADTQYF. Written as DNA, the CDR3 is TGTGCCATCCAGCCGAGACAGGCAGATACGCAGTATTTT.

The V call is TRBV19, the J call TRBJ2-1, with D possibly matching TRBD2 (6 bases). Trimming cost V 3 bases and J 3 bases, with 6 bases left between them. Germline values: CDR1 LNHDA, CDR2 SQIVND (reference sequence). This CDR3 region has 13 residues. CDR3 protein: CASSMTSYNEQFF. The CDR3 nucleotides read TGTGCCAGTAGTATGACTAGCTACAATGAGCAGTTCTTC. The whole variable domain, remainder taken from reference TRBV19 and TRBJ2-1, is DGGITQSPKYLFRKEGQNVTLSCEQNLNHDAMYWYRQDPGQGLRLIYYSQIVNDFQKGDIAEGYSVSREKKESFPLTVTSAQKNPTAFYLCASSMTSYNEQFFGPGTRLTVL.

The chain is built from TRBV19 and TRBJ2-1, with 11 bases lining up with TRBD2. This CDR3 contains 17 residues. The germline gives CDR1 LNHDA, CDR2 SQIVND (reference sequence). V shed 5 bases and J 2 bases; nucleotides not matched to a gene: 8. The CDR3, as DNA: TGTGCCAGTAGTCCTTTAGCGGGAGGGACCCCCTACAATGAGCAGTTCTTC. Its translation: CASSPLAGGTPYNEQFF.

The chain links TRBV6-6 to TRBJ2-2; tentatively, D is TRBD2 (6 bases). CDR3 length: 15 residues. V was pared by 7 bases and J by 4 bases, with 16 bases between. Germline V gene lookup returns CDR1 MNHNY and CDR2 SVGAGI (reference sequence). The CDR3 region has the DNA TGTGCCAGCACCAATTGGGGGGATCCCACCGGGGAGCTGTTTTTT. Its protein product is CASTNWGDPTGELFF.

J is TRBJ2-7 and V is TRBV5-6; 7 bases are a match to TRBD1. The germline CDR1 and CDR2 sequences are SGHDT and YYEEEE. The length of the CDR3 is 14 residues. The J segment lost 2 bases and the V segment lost 1 base, leaving 3 bases of the junction unmatched. CDR3: CASSLPGQTYEQYF. Here the CDR3 DNA reads TGTGCCAGCAGCTTGCCGGGACAGACCTACGAGCAGTACTTC. Using reference TRBV5-6 and TRBJ2-7 for the parts outside the CDR3, the full variable domain is DAGVTQSPTHLIKTRGQQVTLRCSPKSGHDTVSWYQQALGQGPQFIFQYYEEEERQRGNFPDRFSGHQFPNYSSELNVNALLLGDSALYLCASSLPGQTYEQYFGPGTRLTVT.

The rearrangement joins TRBV10-1 to TRBJ1-5, with TRBD1 identical over 12 bases. The CDR3 length is 16 residues. Germline V gives CDR1 WNHNN, CDR2 SYGVQD (reference sequence). The V and J ends lost 10 bases and 0 bases, in that order; junction bases with no gene match: 7. For the CDR3, the DNA is TGCGCCACCTCTTGGGGACAGGGGGCTAGCAATCAGCCCCAGCATTTT. Its translation: CATSWGQGASNQPQHF.

The chain joins TRBV4-3 to TRBJ2-7, with TRBD2 as a possible D gene (5 bases). Germline V lookup: CDR1 LGHNA, CDR2 YSLEER. Between the trimmed V and J ends, which lost 0 bases and 1 base, there was a span of 16 bases. There are 17 residues in the CDR3. This chain's CDR3 is CASSQDHPRRGSYEQYF. Here the CDR3 DNA reads TGCGCCAGCAGCCAAGATCATCCGAGACGGGGTTCCTACGAGCAGTACTTC.

The V gene is TRBV7-9, the J gene TRBJ2-5, with 8 nucleotides matching TRBD1. The CDR3 has 14 amino acids. CDR1 and CDR2 from the germline V gene are SEHNR and FQNEAQ (reference sequence). J lost 5 bases, V lost 2 bases, and 4 bases had no gene match. The CDR3 protein is CASSLPDREETQYF. The CDR3 bases are TGTGCCAGCAGCTTACCGGACAGGGAGGAGACCCAGTACTTC.

This sequence joins TRBV27 and TRBJ2-7, with 10 bases identical to TRBD2. V shed 1 base, J shed 6 bases, and the junction held 3 bases outside the gene matches. The CDR3 has 14 amino acids. The germline V gene encodes CDR1 MNHEY and CDR2 SMNVEV (reference sequence). The CDR3 is CASSLLAGGVEQYF. CDR3 in DNA: TGTGCCAGCAGTTTATTAGCGGGAGGCGTCGAGCAGTACTTC.

This chain uses TRBV18 with TRBJ1-1; D gene ambiguous. V shed 3 bases and J shed 1 base, with 6 bases lying between them. CDR1 is KGHSH, CDR2 LQKENI, per germline. This CDR3 comprises 13 residues. Here the CDR3 DNA reads TGTGCCAGCTCACCCACATCGAACACTGAAGCTTTCTTT. It encodes CASSPTSNTEAFF.

The chain has TRBV4-1 and TRBJ2-1; D possibly corresponds to TRBD2 (6 bases). The germline CDR1 and CDR2 sequences are MGHRA and YSYEKL. The CDR3 has 14 amino acids. Trimming pared 1 base from V and 8 bases from J, leaving 12 bases between. CDR3 sequence: CASSQGLVLYEQFF. Here the CDR3 DNA reads TGCGCCAGCAGCCAAGGACTAGTTCTGTATGAGCAGTTCTTC.

CDR3 sequence (DNA): TGCAGCGTCCGGACTGGCACCGGGGAGCTGTTTTTT. This sequence encodes CSVRTGTGELFF. The rearrangement joins TRBV29-1 to TRBJ2-2; D possibly corresponds to TRBD2 (5 bases). Germline V gene sequence: CDR1 SQVTM, CDR2 ANQGSEA. V gave up 6 bases and J gave up 4 bases, with 9 bases separating them. The CDR3 extends over 12 amino acids.

The chain joins TRBV9 to TRBJ2-2, with 7 nucleotides matching TRBD2. The V gene end was trimmed by 6 bases and the J gene end by 6 bases; junction bases not matched to a gene: 11. Germline values: CDR1 SGDLS, CDR2 YYNGEE. The CDR3 sequence is 15 residues long. The CDR3 protein is CASNWGGSEAGELFF. The DNA for the CDR3 is TGTGCCAGCAATTGGGGCGGGAGTGAGGCCGGGGAGCTGTTTTTT.